The 17 T cell receptor beta chains below all came from one sample that was sequenced in a study of T cells in Graves' hyperthyroidism and ophthalmopathy. Amplified TCR beta CDR3 regions derived from RNA transcripts. First-round RT-PCR with HTBI primers amplified the TCR CDR3 region. TCRdb ran MiXCR on the multiplex PCR reads and lists one entry per CDR3 protein. The profile shows hundreds of thousands of distinct CDR3 sequences, approximately 18% of them singletons. The sequenced sample was blood. The receptors here all came from a man aged 45-65 years with Graves' ophthalmopathy.

The sample holds a few counts of this clonotype. In DNA form, the CDR3 reads TGTGCCAGCAGTTTATCAGGGGGCTATGGCTACACCTTC. This translates into CASSLSGGYGYTF. The V call is TRBV28, the J call TRBJ1-2; 7 bases are a match to TRBD1. Per the germline V gene, CDR1 is MDHEN and CDR2 is SYDVKM. The CDR3 consists of 13 residues. V lost 1 base, J lost 4 bases, and 0 bases stayed unmatched.

In its sample, this clonotype was seen a few times. The chain carries TRBV7-3 and TRBJ2-5; 8 bases fit TRBD1. Germline assignment: CDR1 SGHTA and CDR2 FQGTGA. There are 13 residues in the CDR3. V lost 5 bases to trimming and J lost 3 bases; unmatched junction nucleotides: 2. The CDR3 spells CASSVDREETQYF. CDR3 nucleotides: TGTGCCAGCAGCGTGGACAGGGAAGAGACCCAGTACTTC.

This clonotype appeared many times. The genes are TRBV2 and TRBJ1-6; a possible D gene is TRBD1 (6 bases). The V gene lost 2 bases and the J gene lost 10 bases, with 12 bases spanning the gap. This CDR3 spans 14 amino acids. Germline CDR1 is SNHLY and CDR2 is FYNNEI. DNA for the CDR3: TGTGCCAGCAGTGAATCTCAGGGGAGATCACCCCTCCACTTT. Translation gives CASSESQGRSPLHF.

This clonotype was picked up a small number of times. The rearrangement links TRBV6-1 to TRBJ1-2; D is uncertain. Trimming took off 5 bases at V and 4 bases at J, with 11 bases between the two ends. Germline V gene lookup returns CDR1 MNHNS and CDR2 SASEGT. The CDR3 spans 13 residues. The CDR3 loop reads CASSLMGGYGYTF. The DNA for the CDR3 is TGTGCCAGCAGTTTGATGGGAGGCTATGGCTACACCTTC.

V usage is TRBV20-1 and J usage is TRBJ2-3; D is unresolved. Germline CDR1 and CDR2: DFQATT and SNEGSKA (reference sequence). Deletions cut 0 bases from V and 0 bases from J, with 4 bases between. This CDR3 has 13 amino acids. CDR3 bases: TGCAGTGCTAGAGATGACAGCACAGATACGCAGTATTTT. Protein product: CSARDDSTDTQYF.

The chain carries TRBV9 and TRBJ1-5; D is undetermined. Germline V gene data show CDR1 as SGDLS and CDR2 as YYNGEE. V shed 3 bases and J shed 3 bases, with 10 bases lying between them. The CDR3 totals 14 residues. The CDR3 protein is CASSGGVDNQPQHF. The CDR3 DNA follows: TGTGCCAGCAGCGGAGGCGTAGACAATCAGCCCCAGCATTTT.

This clonotype has a count of ten or more. The chain employs TRBV7-8 and TRBJ2-3; D not certain. Germline V gene lookup returns CDR1 SGHVS and CDR2 FQNEAQ. Trimming pared 2 bases from V and 6 bases from J, leaving 12 bases between. This CDR3 is 14 amino acids long. The CDR3 DNA follows: TGTGCCAGCAGCTTAAGAAGGAGATCGGATACGCAGTATTTT. Its translation: CASSLRRRSDTQYF.

This clonotype was seen at least ten times. The CDR3 protein is CASSSKRPGPGEGFF. As DNA, the CDR3 is TGTGCCAGCAGTTCAAAACGACCGGGACCCGGCGAGGGTTTCTTT. The genes are TRBV12-3 or TRBV12-4 and TRBJ1-1; D possibly corresponds to TRBD1 (5 bases). The CDR3 has 15 amino acids. Deletions cut 4 bases from V and 13 bases from J, with 25 bases between.

This clonotype turned up a few times. The chain recombines TRBV7-8 with TRBJ2-5, with a tentative D call TRBD2 (6 bases). Germline CDR1 and CDR2: SGHVS and FQNEAQ. Trimming took 5 bases from V and 4 from J, leaving 20 bases between them. The CDR3 consists of 16 residues. For the CDR3, the DNA is TGTGCCAGCAGCCCCTTCCCCGGAGGGCCGAGAGAGACCCAGTACTTC. It yields the protein CASSPFPGGPRETQYF.

This clonotype was seen repeatedly, ten times or more. The V and J genes are TRBV27 and TRBJ2-1, with TRBD2 identical over 7 bases. The V gene's germline CDR1 is MNHEY and CDR2 SMNVEV (reference sequence). CDR3 length: 15 residues. Trimming took 2 bases from V and 4 from J; bases not matched to a gene: 5. In DNA, the CDR3 is TGTGCCAGCAGTTTAGTACTAGCGCTTTACAATGAGCAGTTCTTC. Amino acids: CASSLVLALYNEQFF.

This clonotype occurred many times. The chain uses TRBV28 and TRBJ1-1, with no clear D. Germline CDR1 and CDR2: MDHEN and SYDVKM. With 3 bases removed from V and 3 bases from J, the gap between germline ends came to 14 bases. The CDR3 has 15 residues. The CDR3 here is CASSFGKGFDTEAFF. The CDR3 bases are TGTGCCAGCAGTTTTGGGAAGGGATTCGACACTGAAGCTTTCTTT.

This sequence joins TRBV6-2 or TRBV6-3 and TRBJ2-5, with D perhaps given as TRBD1 or TRBD2 (5 bases each). Germline loops: CDR1 MNHEY, CDR2 SVGEGT. V lost 7 bases to trimming and J lost 9 bases, with 21 bases between them. CDR3 size: 14 residues. CDR3 protein: CASTTRGGLPSQYF. CDR3 DNA: TGTGCCAGCACCACCCGGGGCGGCCTACCTTCCCAGTACTTC.

This clonotype was found many times. V gene TRBV15 combines with J gene TRBJ2-1, with 8 bases that match TRBD2. Germline CDR1 and CDR2: LNHNV and YYDKDF (reference sequence). The CDR3 extends over 16 amino acids. V was pared by 3 bases and J by 0 bases, with 4 bases of the junction left unmatched. The CDR3 reads CATSRRGVSSYNEQFF. As DNA, the CDR3 is TGTGCCACCAGCAGGCGGGGGGTGAGCTCCTACAATGAGCAGTTCTTC.

The chain couples TRBV5-4 to TRBJ2-1, with a weak D call TRBD1 (6 bases). Germline lookup yields CDR1 SGHNT and CDR2 YYREEE (reference sequence). This CDR3 is 15 amino acids long. V lost 4 bases and J lost 4, with 15 bases in between. The CDR3, as DNA: TGTGCCAGCAGCCCGGACAGAGGGGAATACAATGAGCAGTTCTTC. Translating gives CASSPDRGEYNEQFF. Combining the CDR3 with reference TRBV5-4 and TRBJ2-1 gives the whole variable domain ETGVTQSPTHLIKTRGQQVTLRCSSQSGHNTVSWYQQALGQGPQFIFQYYREEENGRGNFPPRFSGLQFPNYSSELNVNALELDDSALYLCASSPDRGEYNEQFFGPGTRLTVL.

In its sample, this clonotype was seen many times. This chain joins TRBV7-9 and TRBJ1-3; weak D call: TRBD1 (6 bases). Germline values: CDR1 SEHNR, CDR2 FQNEAQ (reference sequence). This CDR3 has 17 residues. Trimming took off 5 bases at V and 3 bases at J, with 20 bases between the two ends. The CDR3 nucleotides are TGTGCCAGCAGCCATTACGGCCGGGGGGCAAGTGGAAACACCATATATTTT. Protein sequence: CASSHYGRGASGNTIYF. The full variable domain, completed using reference TRBV7-9 and TRBJ1-3, is DTGVSQNPRHKITKRGQNVTFRCDPISEHNRLYWYRQTLGQGPEFLTYFQNEAQLEKSRLLSDRFSAERPKGSFSTLEIQRTEQGDSAMYLCASSHYGRGASGNTIYFGEGSWLTVV.

The V and J genes are TRBV12-3 or TRBV12-4 and TRBJ1-2, with 8 positions matching TRBD1. V shed 8 bases, J shed 1 base, and the junction held 9 bases outside the gene matches. The CDR3 has 15 residues. The CDR3 nucleotides are TGTGCCAGCTGCGGACCCGGACAGGGTAACTATGGCTACACCTTC. Translation: CASCGPGQGNYGYTF.

This clonotype was detected once. A much larger clone differs from this one at a single base, so this may be a read error. The gene calls are TRBV7-9 and TRBJ2-5, with 7 bases lining up with TRBD1. CDR1 and CDR2 from the germline V gene are SEHNR and FQNEAQ (reference sequence). V shed 3 bases and J 5 bases; nucleotides not matched to a gene: 9. CDR3 length: 15 residues. CDR3 protein: CASSFYDRAVETQYF. CDR3 DNA sequence: TGTGCCAGCAGCTTCTACGACAGGGCTGTGGAGACCCAGTACTTC.